The rows below give T cell receptor beta chains drawn from one sample of a study of post-analysis software for immune sequencing data. TCRdb processed the PCR reads anew with MiXCR; each CDR3 protein has one entry. The data show hundreds of thousands of distinct CDR3 sequences, approximately 53% seen once. Specimen: blood. The receptors come from a girl aged 5 to 17 with multiple sclerosis. Both conserved end residues are part of each CDR3. Each record gives: D gene, clone size, V gene, J gene, CDR3 length, CDR3 protein, CDR3 DNA. D genes are given only for firm matches. Clone sizes are given selectively: once, few, many, or a class where the clone is expanded.

NA,NA,TRBV20-1,TRBJ2-5,12,CSGSTYQETQYF,TGCAGTGGGTCGACTTACCAAGAGACCCAGTACTTC
NA,NA,TRBV29-1,TRBJ2-7,12,CSVGTVPYEQYF,TGCAGCGTTGGCACAGTCCCCTACGAGCAGTACTTC
NA,once,TRBV29-1,TRBJ2-7,12,CSVAGEVYEQYF,TGCAGCGTTGCGGGAGAGGTCTACGAGCAGTACTTC
TRBD1,NA,TRBV15,TRBJ1-2,14,CATSSGTANYGYTF,TGTGCCACCAGCAGCGGGACAGCTAACTATGGCTACACCTTC
NA,NA,TRBV6-5,TRBJ2-3,14,CASSQTFSTDTQYF,TGTGCCAGCAGCCAGACTTTCAGCACAGATACGCAGTATTTT
TRBD1,NA,TRBV4-2,TRBJ1-2,16,CASSLGQSRSGDGYTF,TGTGCCAGCAGTTTGGGACAGTCCCGCTCGGGGGATGGCTACACCTTC
NA,few,TRBV12-3/TRBV12-4,TRBJ2-5,11,CASSLSQTQYF,TGTGCCAGCAGTTTATCCCAGACCCAGTACTTC
NA,NA,TRBV27,TRBJ2-5,12,CASHSREGTQYF,TGTGCCAGCCATTCGAGGGAAGGGACCCAGTACTTC
NA,NA,TRBV10-3,TRBJ1-6,14,CAIKSATGNSPLHF,TGTGCCATCAAGTCGGCTACAGGGAATTCACCCCTCCACTTT
TRBD2,NA,TRBV19,TRBJ2-1,17,CASREGLAGTSYNEQFF,TGTGCCAGTAGGGAGGGGCTAGCGGGGACCTCCTACAATGAGCAGTTCTTC
NA,NA,TRBV29-1,TRBJ2-7,13,CSAGTLLSYEQYF,TGCAGCGCCGGGACACTCCTCTCTTACGAGCAGTACTTC
NA,few,TRBV7-9,TRBJ1-1,13,CASSLGTADEAFF,TGTGCCAGCAGCTTAGGGACGGCAGATGAAGCTTTCTTT
NA,NA,TRBV7-3,TRBJ2-2,15,CASSFDSSNTGELFF,TGTGCCAGCAGCTTCGACTCGAGTAACACCGGGGAGCTGTTTTTT
NA,NA,TRBV5-1,TRBJ1-2,15,CASSLGRGATEGYTF,TGCGCCAGCAGCTTGGGTCGTGGGGCTACGGAAGGCTACACCTTC
TRBD2,NA,TRBV12-3/TRBV12-4,TRBJ2-1,17,CASRNASGGAFSNEQFF,TGTGCCAGCAGAAACGCTAGCGGGGGGGCCTTTAGCAATGAGCAGTTCTTC
TRBD1,NA,TRBV20-1,TRBJ1-2,13,CSAPTGLNYGYTF,TGCAGTGCACCGACAGGGTTGAACTATGGCTACACCTTC
NA,NA,TRBV27,TRBJ2-6,16,CASSLYGASGANVLTF,TGTGCCAGCAGTTTATATGGGGCCTCTGGGGCCAACGTCCTGACTTTC
TRBD1,NA,TRBV6-5,TRBJ2-1,15,CASSRTGTGVVEQFF,TGTGCCAGCAGTCGAACCGGGACAGGGGTTGTTGAGCAGTTCTTC
TRBD2,NA,TRBV14,TRBJ2-1,17,CASSHREGTIWPQEQFF,TGTGCCAGCAGCCACCGCGAGGGGACTATATGGCCCCAAGAGCAGTTCTTC
NA,few,TRBV25-1,TRBJ2-7,13,CASSEVNIYEQYF,TGTGCCAGCAGTGAAGTTAACATCTACGAGCAGTACTTC
TRBD1,few,TRBV5-6,TRBJ2-1,16,CASSRKPGQGANEQFF,TGTGCCAGCAGCAGAAAACCGGGACAGGGGGCTAATGAGCAGTTCTTC
TRBD2,NA,TRBV6-1,TRBJ2-7,14,CASTMRGRSYEQYF,TGTGCCAGCACGATGCGCGGGAGATCCTACGAGCAGTACTTC
NA,NA,TRBV5-1,TRBJ1-2,12,CASSLAPDGYTF,TGCGCCAGCAGCTTGGCTCCGGATGGCTACACCTTC
TRBD1,NA,TRBV7-9,TRBJ1-4,15,CASSLAWTGTDELFF,TGTGCCAGCAGCCTGGCGTGGACAGGGACTGACGAACTGTTTTTT
TRBD2,few,TRBV12-3/TRBV12-4,TRBJ2-3,14,CASSPLAGADTQYF,TGTGCCAGCAGTCCGCTAGCGGGAGCAGATACGCAGTATTTT
NA,few,TRBV27,TRBJ2-7,13,CASSFAATYEQYF,TGTGCCAGCAGTTTCGCAGCCACCTACGAGCAGTACTTC